Given below is one T cell receptor beta chain in context. Its antigen is unidentified. Germline loops: CDR1 ENHRY, CDR2 SYGVKD. The CDR3 covers 17 residues. The J segment lost 2 bases and the V segment lost 5 bases, leaving 6 bases of the junction unmatched. This record comes from a study of post-analysis software for immune sequencing data. Study-wide results and limits: When the samples were clustered directly with F measure, those that had been prepared in the same batch showed strong co-clustering. Among a handful of TRBV segments more frequent in patients than controls were TRBV5-6, TRBV5-1 and TRBV20-1.

Unique molecular identifiers were carried by the TCR beta cDNA libraries. Researchers reported 550,000 or so cDNA molecules coming from around 1 to 9.1 million T cells. Each CDR3 protein is one row after TCRdb ran MiXCR on the PCR reads. Of hundreds of thousands of distinct CDR3 sequences detected, more than 50% appear once; the ten largest clones hold approximately 10%. The genes are TRBV10-3 and TRBJ2-5, with TRBD2 matching 15 bases. The clonotype comes from a girl aged 2 to 9 with multiple sclerosis. The sample taken for sequencing was blood. CDR3 sequence (DNA): TGTGCCATCAGTTGGGGACTAGCGGGGGGCGTACAAGAGACCCAGTACTTC. As protein: CAISWGLAGGVQETQYF.